This TCR beta chain was recorded in a study of blood T cell repertoires in COVID-19. Study background: There were acute and convalescent COVID-19 samples, and they came from the United States, Italy and Spain.

Under the authors' procedure: By means of reference gene primer amplification, nucleated cell counts were estimated. The assay was immunoSEQ multiplex PCR, and TCRdb's table has in-frame clones only and misses some. Clonal size and the V and J genes are those of that table, whereas D and trimming came from the DNA. The sample holds 30,000 to 35,000 clones, 70% to 90% seen once. Germline CDR1 is MNHEY and CDR2 is SVGAGI. V dropped 1 base and J dropped 4; count of bases not matched to a gene: 1. This CDR3 is 14 amino acids long. The sequence was obtained from a human donor in a cohort sampled during active COVID-19. J is TRBJ1-5 and V is TRBV6-5; 7 bases are a match to TRBD1. The specimen sequenced was peripheral blood. The CDR3 nucleotides read TGTGCCAGCAGTTACTACAGGGGAAATCAGCCCCAGCATTTT. Translated, it gives CASSYYRGNQPQHF.